The 22 T cell receptor beta chains listed next were all sequenced from one sample in a study of T cell repertoires in cytomegalovirus infection. For these receptors, no antigen is known. TCRdb used MiXCR to reprocess the reads, holding one entry per CDR3 protein. The sample carries around 710,000 distinct CDR3 sequences, around 29% recorded once. The sample consisted of cultured CD8+ T cells from PBMCs, taken from culture after CMV antigen stimulation. Receptors were obtained from a human donor in good health (CMV status not recorded). Some clones in this sample may be carry-over from other donors' samples.

This sequence joins TRBV6-2 or TRBV6-3 and TRBJ2-7; weak D call: TRBD2 (5 bases). The CDR3 contains 13 residues. V was cut by 4 bases and J by 3 bases, with 10 bases left in between. Germline loops: CDR1 MNHEY, CDR2 SVGEGT. The DNA of the CDR3 is TGTGCCAGCAGTTGGACTTTGGGCTACGAGCAGTACGTC. Translated: CASSWTLGYEQYV.

This chain uses TRBV9 with TRBJ2-1; D is possibly TRBD2 (5 bases). The CDR3 is 17 residues long. Germline CDR1 reads SGDLS; CDR2 reads YYNGEE. V lost 5 bases, J lost 0 bases, and 18 bases lay in between. CDR3 region: CASSPRRGGVSYNEQFF. Written as DNA, the CDR3 is TGTGCCAGCAGTCCCCGTCGGGGTGGAGTCTCCTACAATGAGCAGTTCTTC.

This chain links TRBV5-1 with TRBJ1-1; possible D gene TRBD1, 5 bases. Trimming removed 5 bases from V and 1 base from J, with 9 bases in between. CDR1 and CDR2 from the germline V gene are SGHRS and YFSETQ. The CDR3 contains 13 residues. This chain's CDR3 is CASREQENTEAFF. Written as DNA, the CDR3 is TGCGCCAGCAGGGAACAGGAGAACACTGAAGCTTTCTTT.

The genes are TRBV6-5 and TRBJ1-1; weak D call: TRBD1 (6 bases). V shed 2 bases and J shed 1 base, with 11 bases lying between them. Germline V gene data show CDR1 as MNHEY and CDR2 as SVGAGI. CDR3 length: 15 amino acids. In DNA, the CDR3 is TGTGCCAGCAGTTACCTGGGACATCCGAACACTGAAGCTTTCTTT. Translating it yields CASSYLGHPNTEAFF.

Many counts were recorded for this clonotype. This chain joins TRBV12-3 or TRBV12-4 and TRBJ2-5, with 8 bases aligning to TRBD1. The CDR3 length is 16 residues. V shed 4 bases, J shed 2 bases, and the junction held 9 bases outside the gene matches. The CDR3 protein is CASSSTGDAFQETQYF. As DNA, the CDR3 is TGTGCCAGCAGTTCGACAGGGGACGCGTTTCAAGAGACCCAGTACTTC.

This clonotype was observed a few times. The rearrangement joins TRBV7-6 to TRBJ2-3; perhaps TRBD2 as D (6 bases). Germline loops: CDR1 SGHVS, CDR2 FNYEAQ. This CDR3 comprises 13 residues. Trimming pared 3 bases from V and 4 bases from J, leaving 8 bases between. The CDR3 sequence is CASSFGGSDTQYF. Here the CDR3 DNA reads TGTGCCAGCAGCTTCGGGGGATCAGATACGCAGTATTTT.

This clonotype was recorded a few times. The chain joins TRBV6-5 to TRBJ2-2, with TRBD2 matching 11 bases. Germline V CDR1 and CDR2: MNHEY, SVGAGI. The V and J ends lost 0 bases and 4 bases, in that order; junction bases with no gene match: 7. The CDR3 is 18 amino acids. CDR3 sequence (DNA): TGTGCCAGCAGTTACTCGACACTAGCGGGGGACTCCACCGGGGAGCTGTTTTTT. Translated, it gives CASSYSTLAGDSTGELFF.

This clonotype has more than one count but fewer than ten. This chain joins TRBV4-1 and TRBJ1-2; D is ambiguous. The CDR3 contains 15 residues. The germline V gene encodes CDR1 MGHRA and CDR2 YSYEKL. V was cut by 4 bases and J by 6 bases, with 18 bases left in between. The CDR3, as DNA: TGCGCCAGCAGCCGGTCCCGAGGGTCGGTCGATGGCTACACCTTC. This translates into CASSRSRGSVDGYTF.

This clonotype appeared many times. The chain couples TRBV7-9 to TRBJ2-1, with a tentative D call TRBD1 (6 bases). The V and J ends lost 7 bases and 4 bases respectively, with 17 bases between them. The CDR3 is 15 residues long. Germline V gene lookup returns CDR1 SEHNR and CDR2 FQNEAQ (reference sequence). The CDR3 DNA follows: TGTGCCAGCAACCCCCTCGTGGGGGCGTACAATGAGCAGTTCTTC. Residues: CASNPLVGAYNEQFF. Based on the CDR3 plus reference TRBV7-9 and TRBJ2-1, the full variable domain is DTGVSQNPRHKITKRGQNVTFRCDPISEHNRLYWYRQTLGQGPEFLTYFQNEAQLEKSRLLSDRFSAERPKGSFSTLEIQRTEQGDSAMYLCASNPLVGAYNEQFFGPGTRLTVL.

The rearrangement joins TRBV20-1 to TRBJ1-5; a weak D match, TRBD1 (6 bases). The germline V gene has CDR1 DFQATT and CDR2 SNEGSKA (reference sequence). Trimming removed 0 bases at V and 2 bases at J, with 23 bases between. The CDR3 extends over 19 amino acids. The CDR3 loop is CSARDLGRVTGKGNQPQHF. The CDR3 DNA follows: TGCAGTGCTAGAGATCTTGGGAGGGTTACAGGGAAGGGCAATCAGCCCCAGCATTTT.

This rearrangement joins TRBV29-1 to TRBJ2-1, with D tentatively TRBD2 (6 bases). CDR3 size: 15 residues. V gave up 0 bases and J gave up 1 base, with 10 bases separating them. Germline loops: CDR1 SQVTM, CDR2 ANQGSEA. The CDR3 region is CSVEDRGKSYNEQFF. In nucleotides, the CDR3 is TGCAGCGTTGAAGATCGGGGGAAATCCTACAATGAGCAGTTCTTC.

Comments on this clonotype: A clone one base away is much larger, so this may be a read error. The genes are TRBV6-1 and TRBJ2-7, with 8 bases that match TRBD1. The V gene's germline CDR1 is MNHNS and CDR2 SASEGT. This CDR3 has 14 residues. The CDR3 protein is CVSSGGQASYEQYF. In DNA form, the CDR3 reads TGTGTCAGCAGTGGGGGACAGGCCTCCTACGAGCAGTACTTC.

The chain couples TRBV9 to TRBJ2-1, with 8 bases that match TRBD2. The CDR3 runs 15 residues. Germline-derived CDR1 and CDR2 are SGDLS and YYNGEE. Trimming cost V 1 base and J 9 bases; bases outside gene matches: 9. CDR3 DNA: TGTGCCAGCAGCGTATCGGGGGGGCTTTCACGTGAGCAGTTCTTC. This encodes CASSVSGGLSREQFF. The whole variable domain, filled in from reference TRBV9 and TRBJ2-1, reads DSGVTQTPKHLITATGQRVTLRCSPRSGDLSVYWYQQSLDQGLQFLIQYYNGEERAKGNILERFSAQQFPDLHSELNLSSLELGDSALYFCASSVSGGLSREQFFGPGTRLTVL.

This clonotype was detected only a few times. The gene calls are TRBV7-6 and TRBJ2-7; D perhaps matches TRBD2 (5 bases). Trimming cost V 2 bases and J 2 bases, with 25 bases left between them. CDR3 size: 19 residues. The germline CDR1 and CDR2 sequences are SGHVS and FNYEAQ. The CDR3 DNA sequence: TGTGCCAGCAGCTTATATGGAGGCGCGCCGGAAACCTACACCTACGAGCAGTACTTC. This encodes CASSLYGGAPETYTYEQYF.

The chain combines TRBV5-1 with TRBJ2-3, with TRBD2 identical over 7 bases. V trimming: 5 bases; J trimming: 2 bases; junction bases outside the gene matches: 8. CDR3 length: 15 amino acids. Germline values: CDR1 SGHRS, CDR2 YFSETQ. The CDR3 region is CASSQSGEYTDTQYF. As DNA, the CDR3 is TGCGCCAGCAGTCAGAGCGGGGAGTACACAGATACGCAGTATTTT.

J is TRBJ2-1 and V is TRBV6-6; 9 positions match TRBD1. The CDR3 is made up of 15 amino acids. With V trimmed by 6 bases and J by 3 bases, 6 bases remained unmatched. Germline lookup yields CDR1 MNHNY and CDR2 SVGAGI (reference sequence). The CDR3 region has the DNA TGTGCCAGCAGCCCCGTGGACAGGGGCTACAATGAGCAGTTCTTC. Translating it yields CASSPVDRGYNEQFF.

This rearrangement joins TRBV12-3 or TRBV12-4 to TRBJ1-5; tentative D call: TRBD1 (5 bases). The V end lost 3 bases, the J end lost 6 bases, and 15 bases lay between the germline ends. The CDR3 spans 15 residues. CDR3 coding DNA: TGTGCCAGCAGTTTTTCCGTGGGGGTGGGTCAGCCCCAGCATTTT. Protein sequence: CASSFSVGVGQPQHF.

Comments on this clonotype: It may be a read error: a sequence one base away is much more abundant. The V gene is TRBV2, the J gene TRBJ1-3; 9 bases are shared with TRBD1. V trimming: 7 bases; J trimming: 7 bases; junction bases outside the gene matches: 8. Germline-derived CDR1 and CDR2 are SNHLY and FYNNEI. The CDR3 totals 14 residues. For the CDR3, the DNA is TGTGCCAGCATGTCGGGACAGGGTCTGAACACCATATATTTT. Its translation: CASMSGQGLNTIYF.

This chain links TRBV9 with TRBJ2-7; the D gene could be TRBD1 or TRBD2 (5 bases each). This CDR3 has 16 amino acids. In germline, CDR1 is SGDLS, CDR2 YYNGEE. V lost 7 bases to trimming and J lost 3 bases, with 23 bases between them. The CDR3 DNA reads TGTGCCAGCTACGAAAGATACCCGGGACGGTTCTACGAGCAGTACTTC. Protein: CASYERYPGRFYEQYF.

V usage is TRBV6-5 and J usage is TRBJ2-1, with a weak D call TRBD2 (7 bases). Germline V gene sequence: CDR1 MNHEY, CDR2 SVGAGI. CDR3 length: 16 residues. V was trimmed by 5 bases and J by 3 bases, leaving 17 bases between them. The CDR3, as DNA: TGTGCCAGCAGTCCGATTGGGGGGGCCCTCTACAATGAGCAGTTCTTC. Protein: CASSPIGGALYNEQFF.

This clonotype has ten or more counts. J is TRBJ2-2 and V is TRBV7-2; TRBD1 agrees at 9 bases. This CDR3 region has 17 residues. Per germline, CDR1 SGHTA and CDR2 FQGNSA. V lost 5 bases and J lost 2; bases outside the gene matches: 9. CDR3 loop: CASSIHRDRANTGELFF. DNA for the CDR3: TGTGCCAGCAGCATTCACCGGGACAGGGCCAACACCGGGGAGCTGTTTTTT.

This clonotype was counted a few times. The chain recombines TRBV4-3 with TRBJ2-2; D is perhaps TRBD1 (6 bases). Germline V CDR1 and CDR2: LGHNA, YSLEER. CDR3 length: 15 residues. The V end was cut by 4 bases, the J end by 0 bases, with 9 bases between. The CDR3 sequence: CASSLGQPNTGELFF. The CDR3 region has the DNA TGCGCCAGCAGCCTCGGACAGCCGAACACCGGGGAGCTGTTTTTT.